This T cell receptor (beta chain) appears in the sequencing data of a study of technical replicates of blood from a few donors. Profiled with immunoSEQ multiplex PCR; TCRdb holds only in-frame clones, not every one. The sample consists of roughly 45,000 clones, approximately 90% of them appearing once. Germline-derived CDR1 and CDR2 are SGHNT and YYREEE (reference sequence). V was clipped by 3 bases and J by 3 bases, with 16 bases between them. The CDR3 sequence is 15 residues long. This chain connects TRBV5-4 to TRBJ2-7; D possibly corresponds to TRBD2 (7 bases). The specimen sequenced was PBMCs. The TCR comes from a human donor in good health. Some clones in this sample may be carry-over from other donors' samples. CDR3 region: CASSWMGGGLYEQYF. The CDR3 region has the DNA TGTGCCAGCAGCTGGATGGGGGGGGGCCTCTACGAGCAGTACTTC.